Described below is a single TCR beta chain sequence and its context. This CDR3 has 13 amino acids. The germline gives CDR1 SNHLY, CDR2 FYNNEI. Trimming took 8 bases from V and 0 from J, leaving 8 bases between them. This entry comes from a study of cytomegalovirus exposure and HLA in healthy donors. PCR involved 60 Vbeta and 13 Jbeta primers. Original data processing: Later work found 65 million to 85 million unique TCR beta chains, with roughly 11 million shared. Sequencing used immunoSEQ multiplex PCR; TCRdb keeps in-frame clones, though not all of them. V, J and clone size were drawn from that table, and D and trimming were deduced from the DNA. Here the sample spans roughly 190,000 clones, 70% to 75% being singletons.

This clonotype was obtained from a man aged 25 to 45 in good health and CMV-seropositive. The sample taken for sequencing was PBMCs. V usage is TRBV2 and J usage is TRBJ2-1, with a weak D call TRBD2 (5 bases). DNA of the CDR3: TGTGCCAGCCCCCGGGGCTCCTACAATGAGCAGTTCTTC. Protein sequence: CASPRGSYNEQFF.